This T cell receptor (beta chain) was captured in a study of blood T cell repertoires in COVID-19. In the study overall: The United States, Italy and Spain supplied acute and convalescent COVID-19 samples.

The method was immunoSEQ multiplex PCR; TCRdb's version includes in-frame clones alone and lacks a portion of them. This sample yields about 190,000 clones, of which roughly 80% are seen a single time; roughly an eighth belongs to the top ten. This CDR3 comprises 15 residues. With 3 bases removed from V and 5 bases from J, the gap between germline ends came to 14 bases. From germline, CDR1 is KGHSH and CDR2 LQKENI. The sequenced sample was peripheral blood. V and J are TRBV18 and TRBJ2-1; TRBD2 might be the D (7 bases). The sequence was obtained from a woman in her fifties or sixties with acute or convalescent COVID-19. CDR3 sequence (DNA): TGTGCCAGCTCACCGGGGGGGCGCGTTGACAATGAGCAGTTCTTC. Amino acids: CASSPGGRVDNEQFF.